This entry describes one T cell receptor (beta chain). What it binds is not known. PCR amplification relied on 60 Vbeta primers (plus 13 Jbeta primers). Profiled with immunoSEQ multiplex PCR; TCRdb holds only in-frame clones, not every one. Of around 120,000 clones detected, approximately 80% appear once; the ten largest clones hold 4% to 5%. As for the donors, each was a healthy bone marrow donor. The sample belongs to a study of cytomegalovirus exposure and HLA in healthy donors. General observations from the study: Altogether, some 170 TCR beta chains were recorded as cytomegalovirus-associated. A later analysis showed TCR association rates differing by HLA locus, peaking at DRB1 and lowest at HLA-C.

The germline gives CDR1 SQVTM, CDR2 ANQGSEA. The trim removed 7 bases at V and 5 bases at J, leaving 14 bases unmatched. The CDR3 is 16 amino acids. The source is a man over 45 in good health and CMV-seropositive. Sequenced input: PBMCs. This sequence joins TRBV29-1 and TRBJ2-5, with TRBD2 identical over 12 bases. The CDR3 reads CSARGASGRALETQYF. In DNA form, the CDR3 reads TGCAGCGCCAGGGGGGCTAGCGGGAGGGCCTTGGAGACCCAGTACTTC.